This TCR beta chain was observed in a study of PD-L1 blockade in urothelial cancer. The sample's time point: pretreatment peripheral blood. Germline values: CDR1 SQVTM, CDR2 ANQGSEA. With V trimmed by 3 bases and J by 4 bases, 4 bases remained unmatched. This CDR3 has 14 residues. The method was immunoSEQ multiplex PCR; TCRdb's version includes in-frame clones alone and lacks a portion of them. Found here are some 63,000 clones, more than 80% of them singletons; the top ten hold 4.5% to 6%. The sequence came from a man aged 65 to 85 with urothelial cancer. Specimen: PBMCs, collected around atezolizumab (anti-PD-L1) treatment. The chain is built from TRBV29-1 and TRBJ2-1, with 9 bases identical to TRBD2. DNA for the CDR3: TGCAGCGTTGACGCGGGGGGGCCTTACAATGAGCAGTTCTTC. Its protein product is CSVDAGGPYNEQFF.